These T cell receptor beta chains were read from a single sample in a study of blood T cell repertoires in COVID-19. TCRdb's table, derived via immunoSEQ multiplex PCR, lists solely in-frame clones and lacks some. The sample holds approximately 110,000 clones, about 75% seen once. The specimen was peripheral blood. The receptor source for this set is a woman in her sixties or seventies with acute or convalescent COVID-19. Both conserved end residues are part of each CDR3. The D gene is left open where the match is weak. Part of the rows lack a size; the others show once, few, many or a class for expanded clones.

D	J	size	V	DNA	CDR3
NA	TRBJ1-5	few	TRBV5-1	TGCGCCAGCAGCTTGGGGGCAGGTAGCAATCAGCCCCAGCATTTT	CASSLGAGSNQPQHF
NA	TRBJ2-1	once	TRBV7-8	TGTGCCAGCAGTATACAGGAGGGGCACTCCTACAATGAGCAGTTCTTC	CASSIQEGHSYNEQFF
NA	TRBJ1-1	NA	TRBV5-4	TGTGCCAGCAGCTTTGGCCCTACAGGGAACACTGAAGCTTTCTTT	CASSFGPTGNTEAFF
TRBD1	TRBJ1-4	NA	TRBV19	TGTGCCAGTAGTATACGACAGGGGGCTATAACTGAAAAACTGTTTTTT	CASSIRQGAITEKLFF
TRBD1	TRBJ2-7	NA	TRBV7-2	TGTGCCAGCAGCTACCCGGGACAGGGGGCGGAAAAGCAGTACTTC	CASSYPGQGAEKQYF
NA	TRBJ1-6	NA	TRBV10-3	TGTGCCATCAGTGGCGGAAACAATTCACCCCTCCACTTT	CAISGGNNSPLHF
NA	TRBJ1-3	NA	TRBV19	TGTGCCAGTAGGGAGGCGACGAGTAGGAACACCATATATTTT	CASREATSRNTIYF
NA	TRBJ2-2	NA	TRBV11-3	TGTGCCAGCAGCTTCTCGCAGGGGGGTTGGTCCGGGGAGCTGTTTTTT	CASSFSQGGWSGELFF
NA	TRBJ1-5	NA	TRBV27	TGTGCCAGCAGCCCCAATGGGGGGGGCGGCATAATTAGCAATCAGCCCCAGCATTTT	CASSPNGGGGIISNQPQHF
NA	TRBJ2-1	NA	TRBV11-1	TGTGCCAGCAGACACGGGTCAGTCGAGTTCTTC	CASRHGSVEFF
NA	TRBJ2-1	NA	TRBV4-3	TGCGCCAGCAGCCAAGCGTCCTCTAATGAGCAGTTCTTC	CASSQASSNEQFF
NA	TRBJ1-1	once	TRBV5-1	TGCGCCAGCAGCCGGGGGGGCATTAACACTGAAGCTTTCTTT	CASSRGGINTEAFF
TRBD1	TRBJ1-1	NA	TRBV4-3	TGCGCCAGCAGTCGCTATTTACAGGGGTACGAGAGCACTGAAGCTTTCTTT	CASSRYLQGYESTEAFF
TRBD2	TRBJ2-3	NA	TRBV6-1	TGTGCCAGCAGTGAAGTAGATGCGGGGGGGCGGGATACGCAGTATTTT	CASSEVDAGGRDTQYF
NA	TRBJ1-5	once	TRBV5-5	TGTGCCAGCAGCCCCGATTCAGGGATTCAGCCCCAGCATTTT	CASSPDSGIQPQHF
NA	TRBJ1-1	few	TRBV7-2	TGTGCCAGCAGCTTAGCGTCAGGGATGAACACTGAAGCTTTCTTT	CASSLASGMNTEAFF
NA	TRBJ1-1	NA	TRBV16	TGTGCCAGCAGCCAACCCACTCGGTTTTCTGAAGCTTTCTTT	CASSQPTRFSEAFF
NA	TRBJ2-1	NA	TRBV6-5	TGTGCCAGCAGAGCAGGGGGCGGGGGCTCGTATGAGCAGTTCTTC	CASRAGGGGSYEQFF
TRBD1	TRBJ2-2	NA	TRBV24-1	TGTGCCACCAGTGACCCGGGACAGGTAACCGGGGAGCTGTTTTTT	CATSDPGQVTGELFF
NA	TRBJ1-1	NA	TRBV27	TGTGCCAGCAGTTTATTTCGACAGTCTGAAGCTTTCTTT	CASSLFRQSEAFF
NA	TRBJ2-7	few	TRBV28	TGTGCCAGCCGTCACAGGGCCCCGTGGAGGCGCGGGGGCCTCGCCTACGAGCAGTACTTC	CASRHRAPWRRGGLAYEQYF
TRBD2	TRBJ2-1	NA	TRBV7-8	TGTGCCAGCAGCTTAAGGGCGACTAGCGGGGCGAATGAGCAGTTCTTC	CASSLRATSGANEQFF
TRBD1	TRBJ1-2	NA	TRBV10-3	TGTGCCATCAGTGAGTCGACAGGGAACTATGGCTACACCTTC	CAISESTGNYGYTF
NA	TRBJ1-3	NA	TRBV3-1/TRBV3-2	TGTGCCAGCAGCCAAGGACAGGTTGGAAACACCATATATTTT	CASSQGQVGNTIYF
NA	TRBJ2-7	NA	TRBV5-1	TGCGCCAGCAGCTTGGACGGGAGCCCCTACGAGCAGTACTTC	CASSLDGSPYEQYF
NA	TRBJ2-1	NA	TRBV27	TGTGCCAGCAGTCCCCATGTTAGTAATGAGCAGTTCTTC	CASSPHVSNEQFF
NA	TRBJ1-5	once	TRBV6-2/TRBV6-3	TGTGCCAGCAGTTACTGGGAGAGGGATCAGCATTTT	CASSYWERDQHF
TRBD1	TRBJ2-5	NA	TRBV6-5	TGTGCCAGCTCCGAAAATTCAGGGGGCGTAGAGACCCAGTACTTC	CASSENSGGVETQYF
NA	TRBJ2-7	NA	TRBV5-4	TGTGCCAGCAGCTCAAACAGGGAGCAGTACTTC	CASSSNREQYF
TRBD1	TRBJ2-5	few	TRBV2	TGTGCCACGGGACAGGGACAAGAGACCCAGTACTTC	CATGQGQETQYF
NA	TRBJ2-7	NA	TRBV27	TGTGCCAGCAGCCTGAACAGGGTATCCTACGAGCAGTACTTC	CASSLNRVSYEQYF
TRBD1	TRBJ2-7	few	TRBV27	TGTGCCAGCAGTTTATCCGGGACAGGGGTCTACGAGCAGTACTTC	CASSLSGTGVYEQYF
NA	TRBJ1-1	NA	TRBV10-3	TGTGCCATCAGTGAAATCAGGGGCAGTGAAGCTTTCTTT	CAISEIRGSEAFF
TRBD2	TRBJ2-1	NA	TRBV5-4	TGTGCCAGCAGCTTGGGAGCCGGGACTAGCGGGGTATATGAGCAGTTCTTC	CASSLGAGTSGVYEQFF
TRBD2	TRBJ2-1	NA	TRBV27	TGTGCCAGCAGAACGGGGGGGCTTTCTTTTAGGAATGAGCAGTTCTTC	CASRTGGLSFRNEQFF
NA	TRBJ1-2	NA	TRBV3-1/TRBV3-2	TGTGCCAGCAGCCAAGAAAGGGCTGGGAGCTATGGCTACACCTTC	CASSQERAGSYGYTF
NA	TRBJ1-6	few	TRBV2	TGTGCCAGCAGGTTAAGTGTACAGACTAATTCACCCCTCCACTTT	CASRLSVQTNSPLHF
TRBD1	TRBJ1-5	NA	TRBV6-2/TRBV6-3	TGTGCCAGCAGTTACCCGACAGGGGACGGTGTAGGCAATCAGCCCCAGCATTTT	CASSYPTGDGVGNQPQHF
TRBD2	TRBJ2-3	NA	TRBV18	TGTGCCAGCTCACCTGGGACTAGCGGGGAAACACGCACAGATACGCAGTATTTT	CASSPGTSGETRTDTQYF
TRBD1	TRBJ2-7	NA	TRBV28	TGTGCCAGCAGTTCGGTGGGACAGAACCCCTACGAGCAGTACTTC	CASSSVGQNPYEQYF
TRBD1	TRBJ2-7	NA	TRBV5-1	TGCGCCAGCAGCGGGACAGGACTTGGCGACGAGCAGTACTTC	CASSGTGLGDEQYF
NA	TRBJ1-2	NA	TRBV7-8	TGTGCCAGCAGCCCCACGGTAGGGGTTGACTATGGCTACACCTTC	CASSPTVGVDYGYTF
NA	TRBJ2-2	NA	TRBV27	TGTGCCAGCAGTTTCGGGGGTTACACCGGGGAGCTGTTTTTT	CASSFGGYTGELFF
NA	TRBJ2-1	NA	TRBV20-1	TGCAGTGCTAGTCAGGGGCCCTACAATGAGCAGTTCTTC	CSASQGPYNEQFF
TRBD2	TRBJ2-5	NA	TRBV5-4	TGTGCCAGCAGTTCTAGCGGGGCGGACACCCAGTACTTC	CASSSSGADTQYF
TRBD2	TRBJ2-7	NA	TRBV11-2	TGTGCCAGCAGCGAGGGACTAGCGGGGCCCTCCTACGAGCAGTACTTC	CASSEGLAGPSYEQYF
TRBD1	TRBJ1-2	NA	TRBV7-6	TGTGCCAGCAGCTCCTACAGGGGAACGAACTATGGCTACACCTTC	CASSSYRGTNYGYTF
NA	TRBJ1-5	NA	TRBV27	TGTGCCAGCAGTTTTTCAGGGCCCCATCAGCCCCAGCATTTT	CASSFSGPHQPQHF
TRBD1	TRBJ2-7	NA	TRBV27	TGTGCCAGCCCACCCCCTACAGGGGAGTGCGGCTACGAGCAGTACTTC	CASPPPTGECGYEQYF
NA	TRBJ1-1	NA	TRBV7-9	TGTGCCAGCAGCTTTGCTGGAGACACTGAAGCTTTCTTT	CASSFAGDTEAFF
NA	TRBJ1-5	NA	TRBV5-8	TGTGCCAGCAGCTTTCTGTCTAAGGGGAGCAATCAGCCCCAGCATTTT	CASSFLSKGSNQPQHF
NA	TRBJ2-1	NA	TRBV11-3	TGTGCCAGCAGCTTAGAAGGCCAGGGATACAATGAGCAGTTCTTC	CASSLEGQGYNEQFF
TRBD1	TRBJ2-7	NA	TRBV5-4	TGTGCCAGCAGCGGGACCGGGACAGGGATAACCTACGAGCAGTACTTC	CASSGTGTGITYEQYF
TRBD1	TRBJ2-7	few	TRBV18	TGTGCCAGCTCACCGTTGGACAGGGTCTCCTACGAGCAGTACTTC	CASSPLDRVSYEQYF
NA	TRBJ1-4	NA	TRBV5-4	TGTGCCAGCAGCTTGGGACAGATTAATGAAAAACTGTTTTTT	CASSLGQINEKLFF